These 27 T cell receptor beta chains originate from one sample sequenced in a study of blood T cell repertoires in COVID-19. Here immunoSEQ multiplex PCR was the method, and the copy in TCRdb shows in-frame clones only, minus some. Among a few hundred thousand clones listed, approximately 81% were seen once. The sample was PBMCs or T cells enriched from blood (not recorded which). These receptors originate from a woman aged 50 to 60 who had been exposed to COVID-19.

The V gene is TRBV5-1, the J gene TRBJ1-2; D unresolved. Per the germline V gene, CDR1 is SGHRS and CDR2 is YFSETQ. V gave up 2 bases and J gave up 4 bases, with 15 bases separating them. The CDR3 is 15 residues long. The CDR3 nucleotides read TGCGCCAGCAGCTTTGGAGGCCCTAAGACCTATGGCTACACCTTC. Translation: CASSFGGPKTYGYTF.

The V and J genes are TRBV6-6 and TRBJ1-2; 7 bases line up with TRBD1. J was trimmed by 4 bases and V by 6 bases; bases with no gene match: 8. This CDR3 is built from 14 residues. The germline gives CDR1 MNHNY, CDR2 SVGAGI (reference sequence). The CDR3 region is CASSSPGQFYGYTF. The CDR3 bases are TGTGCCAGCAGCTCCCCGGGACAGTTCTATGGCTACACCTTC.

The CDR3 DNA reads as TGCGCCAGCAGCTTGGCCACGACAGGAGCCAACTACGAGCAGTACTTC. Translating gives CASSLATTGANYEQYF. The chain recombines TRBV5-1 with TRBJ2-7, with D tentatively TRBD1 (6 bases). CDR3 length equals 16 residues. Trimming shortened V by 0 bases and J by 3 bases, and 16 bases separated the two germline ends. Germline CDR1 SGHRS, CDR2 YFSETQ.

In nucleotides, the CDR3 is TGTGCCAGCAGCCAACTTAGACCAGGGAGGGGGGCGAGCACTGAAGCTTTCTTT. This sequence encodes CASSQLRPGRGASTEAFF. V usage is TRBV14 and J usage is TRBJ1-1; TRBD1 is a possible D gene (6 bases). V lost 2 bases, J lost 4 bases, and 23 bases lay in between. Germline lookup yields CDR1 SGHDN and CDR2 FVKESK. The CDR3 is made up of 18 amino acids.

J is TRBJ2-2 and V is TRBV19; 10 bases line up with TRBD2. J lost 0 bases, V lost 3 bases, and 10 bases had no gene match. This CDR3 is 19 amino acids long. Germline values: CDR1 LNHDA, CDR2 SQIVND (reference sequence). CDR3 nucleotides: TGTGCCAGTAGTATTTATCCCGTAGCGGGGGGCCCGAACACCGGGGAGCTGTTTTTT. Protein product: CASSIYPVAGGPNTGELFF.

The V gene is TRBV19, the J gene TRBJ2-1, with 7 bases fitting TRBD2. CDR3 size: 15 residues. CDR1 is LNHDA and CDR2 is SQIVND in the germline V gene (reference sequence). V shed 7 bases, J shed 6 bases, and the junction held 12 bases outside the gene matches. The CDR3 nucleotides read TGTGCCAGTAAATCCCGGGGGGAGAGGATCAATGAGCAGTTCTTC. Translating it yields CASKSRGERINEQFF.

In this sample, this clone turned up once. V and J are TRBV7-8 and TRBJ2-3; no firm D call. Germline V CDR1 and CDR2: SGHVS, FQNEAQ. The CDR3 is made up of 16 amino acids. The ends were cut back, 1 base at V and 9 bases at J, with 20 bases in the middle. CDR3 nucleotide sequence: TGTGCCAGCAGCTTAGACACAAGTCCAACTATCGGCACGCAGTATTTT. Translation: CASSLDTSPTIGTQYF.

The CDR3 DNA reads as TGTGCCAGCAGTGTCGGAGGGCGGGGGGCCCAGTACTTC. Translation: CASSVGGRGAQYF. This chain joins TRBV12-3 or TRBV12-4 and TRBJ2-5; the match to TRBD2 covers 8 bases. The CDR3 totals 13 residues. J gave up 9 bases and V 5 bases, and 8 bases lay outside the gene matches.

As for this clone: Other DNA sequences in the sample encode the same CDR3. J is TRBJ1-1 and V is TRBV12-3 or TRBV12-4; D might be TRBD1 (5 bases). Trimming pared 5 bases from V and 4 bases from J, leaving 11 bases between. The CDR3 runs 13 residues. As DNA, the CDR3 is TGTGCCAGCAGTCTGCAGGGCCCCACTGAAGCTTTCTTT. Encoded protein: CASSLQGPTEAFF.

This chain connects TRBV7-9 to TRBJ1-1; 7 nucleotides align to TRBD1. V dropped 5 bases and J dropped 3; count of bases not matched to a gene: 9. This CDR3 spans 15 amino acids. Germline V CDR1 and CDR2: SEHNR, FQNEAQ (reference sequence). The CDR3 loop reads CASSKRRQGYTEAFF. Written as DNA, the CDR3 is TGTGCCAGCAGCAAGAGGAGACAGGGCTACACTGAAGCTTTCTTT.

The CDR3: CASSSRQGAASGEQYF. In nucleotides, the CDR3 is TGTGCCAGCAGCTCGCGGCAGGGGGCTGCGTCAGGAGAGCAGTACTTC. The chain joins TRBV3-1 (or the pseudogene TRBV3-2) to TRBJ2-7; 8 nucleotides line up with TRBD1. The CDR3 is made up of 16 amino acids. Germline V gene sequence: CDR1 LGHDT, CDR2 YNNKEL (reference sequence). V trimming: 5 bases; J trimming: 7 bases; junction bases outside the gene matches: 16.

This chain links TRBV7-9 with TRBJ2-6; D not certain. V lost 5 bases, J lost 0 bases, and 8 bases lay in between. Germline loops: CDR1 SEHNR, CDR2 FQNEAQ (reference sequence). The CDR3 length is 15 residues. The CDR3 region is CASSERLSGANVLTF. In DNA form, the CDR3 reads TGTGCCAGCAGCGAGAGGCTCTCTGGGGCCAACGTCCTGACTTTC.

The chain has TRBV9 and TRBJ1-4, with D possibly matching TRBD1 (5 bases). The V gene's germline CDR1 is SGDLS and CDR2 YYNGEE. The CDR3 consists of 14 residues. V dropped 0 bases and J dropped 5 bases, with 8 bases sitting between them. For the CDR3, the DNA is TGTGCCAGCAGCGTAGGGGGGGAAAATGAAAAACTGTTTTTT. Translation: CASSVGGENEKLFF.

V usage is TRBV19 and J usage is TRBJ2-1; D is ambiguous. The V gene lost 8 bases and the J gene lost 0 bases, with 17 bases spanning the gap. The CDR3 length is 16 residues. Germline V CDR1 and CDR2: LNHDA, SQIVND (reference sequence). The CDR3 loop reads CASGQLARFSYNEQFF. For the CDR3, the DNA is TGTGCCAGTGGGCAGTTGGCCCGCTTCTCCTACAATGAGCAGTTCTTC.

This chain uses TRBV28 with TRBJ1-1, with 10 bases matching TRBD1. Trimming at V came to 8 bases and at J to 8 bases, leaving 8 bases not matched to a gene. Looked up from germline, CDR1 is MDHEN and CDR2 is SYDVKM. The CDR3 is made up of 13 amino acids. This CDR3 is CASPSRTGGEAFF. The CDR3 DNA follows: TGTGCCAGCCCTTCTCGGACAGGGGGAGAAGCTTTCTTT.

The chain carries TRBV12-3 or TRBV12-4 and TRBJ2-7; perhaps TRBD2 as D (7 bases). The ends were cut back, 3 bases at V and 5 bases at J, with 11 bases in the middle. The CDR3 is made up of 13 amino acids. CDR3 loop: CASSLGGGDEQYF. The CDR3 DNA sequence: TGTGCCAGCAGTTTGGGGGGGGGCGACGAGCAGTACTTC.

The V gene is TRBV12-5, the J gene TRBJ2-7, with D unclear. CDR1 is LGHNT, CDR2 FRNRAP, per germline. This CDR3 comprises 15 residues. The V and J ends lost 5 bases and 2 bases respectively, with 16 bases between them. As DNA, the CDR3 is TGTGCTAGTGGTCGAACCCCCGACTGGCCCTACGAGCAGTACTTC. Its protein product is CASGRTPDWPYEQYF.

The rearrangement links TRBV30 to TRBJ2-1; 12 bases fit TRBD2. This CDR3 spans 14 amino acids. V shed 3 bases and J 10 bases; nucleotides not matched to a gene: 7. The germline V gene has CDR1 GTSNPN and CDR2 SVGIG (reference sequence). CDR3 sequence: CAWSGLAGGREQFF. The CDR3 DNA reads as TGTGCCTGGAGCGGTCTAGCGGGGGGGCGCGAGCAGTTCTTC.

In this sample, this clone turned up once. V and J are TRBV11-1 and TRBJ1-1, with no clear D. The CDR3 is 14 residues long. Germline V gene lookup returns CDR1 SGHAT and CDR2 FQDESV (reference sequence). Trimming left V 1 base short and J 6 bases short, with 12 bases between. CDR3: CASSLVLTSSEAFF. CDR3 nucleotides: TGTGCCAGCAGCTTAGTTTTGACTTCTTCTGAAGCTTTCTTT.

V is TRBV5-1 and J is TRBJ2-2; D remains ambiguous. CDR1 and CDR2 from the germline V gene are SGHRS and YFSETQ. The CDR3 is 14 amino acids. V was shortened by 3 bases and J by 4 bases, with 10 bases between the two germline ends. CDR3 amino acids: CASSSGEITGELFF. The DNA for the CDR3 is TGCGCCAGCAGCTCGGGTGAAATCACCGGGGAGCTGTTTTTT. Full variable domain (missing parts from reference TRBV5-1 and TRBJ2-2): KAGVTQTPRYLIKTRGQQVTLSCSPISGHRSVSWYQQTPGQGLQFLFEYFSETQRNKGNFPGRFSGRQFSNSRSEMNVSTLELGDSALYLCASSSGEITGELFFGEGSRLTVL.

The chain employs TRBV24-1 and TRBJ2-3, with 9 positions matching TRBD1. There are 15 residues in the CDR3. Germline V gives CDR1 KGHDR, CDR2 SFDVKD. J lost 4 bases, V lost 5 bases, and 6 bases had no gene match. The CDR3 DNA sequence: TGTGCCACCAGTGCCGGGACAGGGTTTTCAGATACGCAGTATTTT. It codes for CATSAGTGFSDTQYF.

This rearrangement joins TRBV14 to TRBJ1-2, with D possibly being TRBD1 (5 bases). CDR3 length: 15 residues. Germline V gives CDR1 SGHDN, CDR2 FVKESK. V lost 0 bases and J lost 4, with 12 bases in between. The CDR3 is CASSQDWGGVYGYTF. CDR3 DNA: TGTGCCAGCAGCCAAGATTGGGGGGGAGTCTATGGCTACACCTTC. Full variable domain (missing parts from reference TRBV14 and TRBJ1-2): EAGVTQFPSHSVIEKGQTVTLRCDPISGHDNLYWYRRVMGKEIKFLLHFVKESKQDESGMPNNRFLAERTGGTYSTLKVQPAELEDSGVYFCASSQDWGGVYGYTFGSGTRLTVV.

The genes are TRBV6-5 and TRBJ2-7; 11 bases are shared with TRBD1. This CDR3 is 16 amino acids long. Germline-derived CDR1 and CDR2 are MNHEY and SVGAGI. V dropped 4 bases and J dropped 6; count of bases not matched to a gene: 11. The CDR3 DNA follows: TGTGCCAGCAGTTCCAACTCCGGGACAGGGGGAGGCGAGCAGTACTTC. This sequence encodes CASSSNSGTGGGEQYF.

This rearrangement joins TRBV12-3 or TRBV12-4 to TRBJ2-1; tentative D call: TRBD1 (6 bases). CDR3 size: 12 residues. V was pared by 8 bases and J by 14 bases, with 19 bases between. The CDR3 DNA sequence: TGTGCCAGCGTTGGCGATTGGACAGAAAAGTTCTTC. Protein: CASVGDWTEKFF.

The V and J genes are TRBV15 and TRBJ2-1, with D maybe TRBD2 (5 bases). In germline, CDR1 is LNHNV, CDR2 YYDKDF (reference sequence). Trimming removed 1 base from V and 3 bases from J, with 16 bases in between. There are 17 residues in the CDR3. The CDR3 nucleotides read TGTGCCACCAGCAGAGTGACTAACCTGTACGACTACAATGAGCAGTTCTTC. It codes for CATSRVTNLYDYNEQFF.

The CDR3 protein is CASSQVQTSGFSYEQYF. The CDR3 DNA follows: TGTGCCAGCAGCCAAGTCCAGACTAGCGGGTTTTCCTACGAGCAGTACTTC. The chain uses TRBV4-2 and TRBJ2-7, with 10 bases that match TRBD2. This CDR3 is 17 amino acids long. The V gene end was trimmed by 1 base and the J gene end by 1 base; junction bases not matched to a gene: 7. CDR1 and CDR2 from the germline V gene are LGHNA and YNFKEQ.

The rearrangement links TRBV19 to TRBJ2-3, with 7 bases aligning to TRBD1. The ends lost 6 bases at V and 3 bases at J; junction bases unmatched: 12. This CDR3 region has 16 residues. CDR1 is LNHDA, CDR2 SQIVND, per germline (reference sequence). CDR3 DNA sequence: TGTGCCAGTAGGAAAGTCACAGGGGTAGTAACAGATACGCAGTATTTT. Its protein is CASRKVTGVVTDTQYF.